This T cell receptor beta chain was recovered during a study of blood T cell repertoires in COVID-19. Study-wide context: The United States, Italy and Spain supplied acute and convalescent COVID-19 samples. Sources were T cells, B-cell-depleted T cells, or PBMCs; the material itself was cDNA or gDNA.

The CDR3 spans 14 residues. Deletions cut 1 base from V and 7 bases from J, with 8 bases between. Germline V gene data show CDR1 as SEHNR and CDR2 as FQNEAQ (reference sequence). Profiled with immunoSEQ multiplex PCR; TCRdb holds only in-frame clones, not every one. In the table there are about 220,000 clones, around 75% of which are singletons. This clone turned up a few times. This sample includes further DNA sequences coding for the same CDR3. This TCR came from a human donor in a cohort sampled during active COVID-19. The sequenced sample consisted of peripheral blood. The J gene is TRBJ1-6, the V gene TRBV7-9, with unresolved D. The CDR3, as DNA: TGTGCCAGCAGCTTAGTCGCGGGGAATTCACCCCTCCACTTT. Its translation: CASSLVAGNSPLHF.